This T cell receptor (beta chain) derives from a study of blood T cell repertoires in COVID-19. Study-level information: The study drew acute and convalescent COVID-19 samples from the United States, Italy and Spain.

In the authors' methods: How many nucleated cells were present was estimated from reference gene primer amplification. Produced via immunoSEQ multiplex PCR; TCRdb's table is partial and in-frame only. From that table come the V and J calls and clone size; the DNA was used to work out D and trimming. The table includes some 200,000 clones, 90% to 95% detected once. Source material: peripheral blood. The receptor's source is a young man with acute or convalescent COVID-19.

The CDR3 region has the DNA TGTGCCAGCAGCCTTCAGGCGTCCTACGAGCAGTACTTC. Protein: CASSLQASYEQYF. The chain recombines TRBV5-4 with TRBJ2-7; D uncertain. Germline values: CDR1 SGHNT, CDR2 YYREEE (reference sequence). This CDR3 is built from 13 residues. V lost 4 bases and J lost 1, with 9 bases in between.